What follows are 26 T cell receptor beta chains derived from one specimen sequenced in a study of shared clonotypes between healthy human individuals (dated by TCRdb to 2018 to 2021). CD8 naive samples consisted of CD45RO-negative cells that were positively selected for CCR7, yielding a CD45RA+CCR7+ population without TemRA cells. The library was generated by the immunoSEQ multiplex PCR assay. Not all clones reach the TCRdb copy of this immuneACCESS table, which keeps in-frame sequences only. Checked studies attribute under half of the gap to unresolved V genes and leave the rest unexplained. Within this sample are fewer than 1 million clones, with 90% to 97% of them counted one time only. Under 0.3% of the sample comes from the top ten. Source material: naive CD8+ T cells sorted from blood. The cell subset or site label for this specimen denotes: CD45RA+CCR7+. Receptors were obtained from a man aged 25-40 years in good health.

The chain joins TRBV5-8 to TRBJ2-7; unclear D gene. CDR1 is SGHTS, CDR2 YDEGEE, per germline. The CDR3 loop spans 12 amino acids. V was trimmed by 0 bases and J by 4 bases, leaving 5 bases between them. The CDR3 nucleotides are TGTGCCAGCAGCTTGGACAGATACGAGCAGTACTTC. This encodes CASSLDRYEQYF.

This chain uses TRBV9 with TRBJ1-4; no definite D call. Germline V gene data show CDR1 as SGDLS and CDR2 as YYNGEE. The CDR3 spans 14 residues. V lost 4 bases, J lost 8 bases, and 15 bases lay in between. CDR3 coding DNA: TGTGCCAGCAGCTCGTGGGAGGGCGAAGAAAAACTGTTTTTT. Its protein product is CASSSWEGEEKLFF.

Note on this clone: The identical CDR3 is also encoded by other nucleotide sequences in the sample. The chain uses TRBV27 and TRBJ2-7; 11 nucleotides agree with TRBD1. This CDR3 has 15 residues. V lost 2 bases and J lost 2; bases outside the gene matches: 2. Germline V gene data show CDR1 as MNHEY and CDR2 as SMNVEV (reference sequence). CDR3: CASSLGQGAPYEQYF. For the CDR3, the DNA is TGTGCCAGCAGTTTAGGACAGGGGGCTCCCTACGAGCAGTACTTC.

The chain recombines TRBV7-2 with TRBJ2-1; D is possibly TRBD2 (6 bases). The V end was cut by 9 bases, the J end by 6 bases, with 18 bases between. CDR3 size: 14 residues. The germline V gene has CDR1 SGHTA and CDR2 FQGNSA. The CDR3 here is CARSTRGVGNEQFF. DNA of the CDR3: TGTGCCAGATCGACTAGAGGAGTAGGCAATGAGCAGTTCTTC.

The V call is TRBV29-1, the J call TRBJ2-7, with a weak D call TRBD1 (5 bases). The germline CDR1 and CDR2 sequences are SQVTM and ANQGSEA. V was pared by 5 bases and J by 3 bases, with 11 bases between. This CDR3 is built from 12 residues. The CDR3 coding sequence is TGCAGCGTTTCCTCAGGGTACTACGAGCAGTACTTC. Protein: CSVSSGYYEQYF.

The CDR3 region has the DNA TGTGCCTGGAGTTTAAGAGGGCCGGATAATGAGCAGTTCTTC. Protein sequence: CAWSLRGPDNEQFF. The chain joins TRBV30 to TRBJ2-1, with D perhaps TRBD2 (5 bases). The CDR3 is 14 amino acids. Germline V gene lookup returns CDR1 GTSNPN and CDR2 SVGIG (reference sequence). V was trimmed by 2 bases and J by 7 bases, leaving 15 bases between them.

This clone was detected only once. The chain recombines TRBV11-1 with TRBJ2-7, with 10 bases identical to TRBD1. The CDR3 is 14 residues long. Per the germline V gene, CDR1 is SGHAT and CDR2 is FQDESV (reference sequence). Trimming removed 6 bases from V and 4 bases from J; junction bases left unmatched: 6. The CDR3 is CASRETGGVYEQYF. CDR3 DNA: TGTGCCAGCAGGGAGACAGGGGGCGTTTACGAGCAGTACTTC.

The chain is built from TRBV7-9 and TRBJ2-3, with 11 bases fitting TRBD2. Germline V CDR1 and CDR2: SEHNR, FQNEAQ (reference sequence). With V trimmed by 3 bases and J by 3 bases, 2 bases remained unmatched. The CDR3 runs 15 residues. The CDR3 loop reads CASSFPSGRTDTQYF. Written as DNA, the CDR3 is TGTGCCAGCAGCTTCCCTAGCGGGAGGACAGATACGCAGTATTTT. Complete variable domain (other parts from reference TRBV7-9 and TRBJ2-3): DTGVSQNPRHKITKRGQNVTFRCDPISEHNRLYWYRQTLGQGPEFLTYFQNEAQLEKSRLLSDRFSAERPKGSFSTLEIQRTEQGDSAMYLCASSFPSGRTDTQYFGPGTRLTVL.

This chain uses TRBV28 with TRBJ2-3; perhaps TRBD2 as D (6 bases). CDR1 is MDHEN and CDR2 is SYDVKM in the germline V gene. The CDR3 is 15 residues long. V was trimmed by 5 bases and J by 7 bases, leaving 19 bases between them. CDR3 region: CASSARVRGGYTQYF. The CDR3 nucleotides are TGTGCCAGCAGTGCCAGGGTGCGGGGAGGTTATACGCAGTATTTT.

Comments on this clone: The same CDR3 is also encoded by other DNA sequences in this sample. CDR3 sequence reads: CASSLGREQYF. The CDR3 nucleotides read TGTGCCAGCAGCTTAGGGCGCGAGCAGTACTTC. V gene TRBV7-9 combines with J gene TRBJ2-7, with D hard to call. The CDR3 runs to 11 residues. Germline V gene sequence: CDR1 SEHNR, CDR2 FQNEAQ (reference sequence). Trimming removed 1 base from V and 6 bases from J, with 4 bases in between.

The chain links TRBV19 to TRBJ2-1; no firm D call. Trimming removed 9 bases at V and 13 bases at J, with 16 bases between. Germline CDR1 and CDR2: LNHDA and SQIVND (reference sequence). CDR3 length: 11 residues. The CDR3 sequence: CASEARGLQFF. The CDR3 DNA reads TGTGCCAGCGAGGCTCGAGGTTTACAGTTCTTC.

The chain combines TRBV7-9 with TRBJ2-2; 9 bases match TRBD2. With 1 base clipped from V and 0 bases from J, the junction kept 3 bases outside the gene matches. CDR1 is SEHNR and CDR2 is FQNEAQ in the germline V gene (reference sequence). CDR3 length: 17 amino acids. The CDR3: CASSLGLAVTNTGELFF. CDR3 nucleotides: TGTGCCAGCAGCTTAGGACTAGCGGTTACGAACACCGGGGAGCTGTTTTTT.

This chain uses TRBV9 with TRBJ2-2, with D perhaps TRBD1 (6 bases). CDR1 and CDR2 (germline): SGDLS, YYNGEE. There are 16 residues in the CDR3. The V end lost 2 bases, the J end lost 2 bases, and 13 bases lay between the germline ends. This CDR3 reads CASSVENRANTGELFF. The CDR3 coding sequence is TGTGCCAGCAGCGTCGAGAACAGGGCCAACACCGGGGAGCTGTTTTTT. The entire variable domain, with the rest obtained from reference TRBV9 and TRBJ2-2, is as follows: DSGVTQTPKHLITATGQRVTLRCSPRSGDLSVYWYQQSLDQGLQFLIQYYNGEERAKGNILERFSAQQFPDLHSELNLSSLELGDSALYFCASSVENRANTGELFFGEGSRLTVL.

The V call is TRBV7-2, the J call TRBJ2-7, with D tentatively TRBD2 (6 bases). Trimming shortened V by 1 base and J by 0 bases, and 22 bases separated the two germline ends. The CDR3 runs 19 residues. Germline V gene lookup returns CDR1 SGHTA and CDR2 FQGNSA. The CDR3 region is CASSLDGGALGEFSYEQYF. CDR3 coding DNA: TGTGCCAGCAGCTTAGATGGAGGGGCGCTAGGAGAGTTCTCCTACGAGCAGTACTTC.

The rearrangement uses TRBV13 and TRBJ1-1, with unresolved D. CDR3 length: 14 amino acids. Trimming removed 2 bases from V and 7 bases from J, with 14 bases in between. Germline V lookup: CDR1 PRHDT, CDR2 FYEKMQ (reference sequence). CDR3: CASSLKGSDGEAFF. The DNA for the CDR3 is TGTGCCAGCAGCTTAAAAGGGTCCGATGGTGAAGCTTTCTTT.

This clone showed up just once. Written as DNA, the CDR3 is TGTGCCAGCATCGACTTAGAATCTGTCGGGGAGCTGTTTTTT. Its protein product is CASIDLESVGELFF. The V gene is TRBV7-9, the J gene TRBJ2-2; no firm D call. Germline-derived CDR1 and CDR2 are SEHNR and FQNEAQ (reference sequence). V lost 7 bases and J lost 7, with 16 bases in between. The CDR3 has 14 residues.

The rearrangement uses TRBV4-2 and TRBJ2-1; TRBD2 might be the D (5 bases). V lost 3 bases and J lost 0, with 9 bases in between. CDR3 length equals 15 residues. The V gene's germline CDR1 is LGHNA and CDR2 YNFKEQ. The CDR3 reads CASSQLASSYNEQFF. The DNA of the CDR3 is TGTGCCAGCAGCCAGCTAGCAAGCTCCTACAATGAGCAGTTCTTC.

The chain has TRBV4-1 and TRBJ2-7; D is uncertain. The germline CDR1 and CDR2 sequences are MGHRA and YSYEKL. V gave up 3 bases and J gave up 9 bases, with 21 bases separating them. CDR3 length: 15 amino acids. Here the CDR3 reads CASSHLSTSTDGQYF. The CDR3 region has the DNA TGCGCCAGCAGCCATCTCAGCACCTCCACGGATGGGCAGTACTTC.

The gene calls are TRBV2 and TRBJ2-3, with a tentative D call TRBD1 (6 bases). Germline-derived CDR1 and CDR2 are SNHLY and FYNNEI. V was shortened by 2 bases and J by 4 bases, with 19 bases between the two germline ends. The CDR3 runs 17 residues. CDR3: CASSEPEDSLPPDTQYF. In DNA, the CDR3 is TGTGCCAGCAGTGAACCCGAGGACAGTTTGCCGCCAGATACGCAGTATTTT.

The V call is TRBV19, the J call TRBJ1-2; no clear D gene. The CDR3 is 13 residues long. Looked up from germline, CDR1 is LNHDA and CDR2 is SQIVND (reference sequence). The V gene lost 1 base and the J gene lost 6 bases, with 9 bases spanning the gap. CDR3 sequence (DNA): TGTGCCAGTAGTATAGGTAGCGGCAATGGCTACACCTTC. As protein: CASSIGSGNGYTF.

This clone was seen only once. The CDR3 DNA follows: TGTGCCAGCAGCTTCTCTCGGCAGAACTACACCTTC. It yields the protein CASSFSRQNYTF. The gene calls are TRBV7-9 and TRBJ1-2, with D unresolved. Germline loops: CDR1 SEHNR, CDR2 FQNEAQ (reference sequence). The CDR3 covers 12 residues. The V end lost 3 bases, the J end lost 10 bases, and 12 bases lay between the germline ends.

This chain connects TRBV6-4 to TRBJ2-1; D is ambiguous. V lost 3 bases and J 4 bases, leaving 10 bases between the germline ends. Germline V gives CDR1 MRHNA, CDR2 SNTAGT. This CDR3 is 14 amino acids long. The CDR3 loop reads CASSEYLGYNEQFF. The CDR3 DNA reads as TGTGCCAGCAGTGAGTACCTAGGGTACAATGAGCAGTTCTTC.

This clone has only one observation. The V gene is TRBV28, the J gene TRBJ1-5; D remains unclear. The CDR3 sequence is 15 residues long. V was cut by 8 bases and J by 1 base, with 15 bases left in between. Germline loops: CDR1 MDHEN, CDR2 SYDVKM. Here the CDR3 DNA reads TGTGCCAGCGCCCCCCCCCGGACCAGCAATCAGCCCCAGCATTTT. Encoded protein: CASAPPRTSNQPQHF.

The chain recombines TRBV11-3 with TRBJ2-1; D is undetermined. Trimming pared 6 bases from V and 5 bases from J, leaving 8 bases between. CDR1 and CDR2 from the germline V gene are SGHNT and YENEEA. The CDR3 covers 12 residues. For the CDR3, the DNA is TGTGCCAGCAGTGGCAGTCACAATGAGCAGTTCTTC. It translates to CASSGSHNEQFF. The entire variable domain, with the rest obtained from reference TRBV11-3 and TRBJ2-1, is as follows: EAGVVQSPRYKIIEKKQPVAFWCNPISGHNTLYWYLQNLGQGPELLIRYENEEAVDDSQLPKDRFSAERLKGVDSTLKIQPAELGDSAVYLCASSGSHNEQFFGPGTRLTVL.

This rearrangement joins TRBV5-4 to TRBJ2-7; maybe TRBD2 (5 bases). The ends were cut back, 1 base at V and 5 bases at J, with 13 bases in the middle. The V gene's germline CDR1 is SGHNT and CDR2 YYREEE (reference sequence). The CDR3 sequence is 14 residues long. CDR3 in amino acids: CASSLSGRVHEQYF. The CDR3 region has the DNA TGTGCCAGCAGCTTGAGCGGTCGAGTCCACGAGCAGTACTTC.

The rearrangement uses TRBV30 and TRBJ2-7; 8 bases are a match to TRBD1. The junction had 7 bases not matched to a gene; V was cut back by 3 bases and J by 3 bases. CDR1 is GTSNPN, CDR2 SVGIG, per germline (reference sequence). The CDR3 has 14 residues. The CDR3 spells CAWSRQGLSYEQYF. As DNA, the CDR3 is TGTGCCTGGAGCCGACAGGGGTTGAGCTACGAGCAGTACTTC.